Shown below are 2 T cell receptor beta chains from a single sample sequenced in a study of PD-1 blockade in classical Hodgkin lymphoma. Clones were sequenced by immunoSEQ multiplex PCR, and TCRdb holds only the in-frame ones, with some missing. The profile shows tens of thousands of clones, 90% to 95% of them singletons. The time point is: newly diagnosed, previously untreated cHL patient sample. Magnetic negative selection purified CD4+ T cells from thawed PBMCs. The sequenced material came from CD4+ T cells from blood. These receptor sequences come from a human donor with classical Hodgkin lymphoma.

The chain has TRBV6-1 and TRBJ2-7; TRBD1 matches at 8 bases. Germline lookup yields CDR1 MNHNS and CDR2 SASEGT. With 1 base clipped from V and 2 bases from J, the junction kept 4 bases outside the gene matches. The CDR3 sequence is 15 residues long. This CDR3 reads CASSEGGDRPYEQYF. The CDR3 DNA sequence: TGTGCCAGCAGTGAAGGGGGGGACAGGCCCTACGAGCAGTACTTC.

This clone was seen only once. This chain uses TRBV2 with TRBJ2-1; 9 bases align to TRBD2. With 2 bases clipped from V and 8 bases from J, the junction kept 10 bases outside the gene matches. This CDR3 has 16 amino acids. Germline loops: CDR1 SNHLY, CDR2 FYNNEI. The CDR3 sequence is CASSESGLALGDEQFF. The DNA of the CDR3 is TGTGCCAGCAGTGAATCGGGACTAGCCCTAGGGGATGAGCAGTTCTTC.